This entry describes one T cell receptor (beta chain). Trimming shortened V by 5 bases and J by 2 bases, and 16 bases separated the two germline ends. The CDR3 extends over 16 amino acids. Germline loops: CDR1 MNHEY, CDR2 SMNVEV (reference sequence). Libraries were prepared by immunoSEQ multiplex PCR; TCRdb keeps only in-frame clonotypes and omits some of them. Of roughly 160,000 clones detected, roughly 91% appear once; the ten largest clones hold around 2.1%. These data originate in a study of blood T cell repertoires in COVID-19. The specimen was peripheral blood. This receptor was taken from a man aged 45-65 years who had recovered from COVID-19. This chain connects TRBV27 to TRBJ2-1; D may be TRBD2 (7 bases). The CDR3 spells CASSGVGRGPYNEQFF. CDR3 nucleotides: TGTGCCAGCAGTGGGGTCGGGCGGGGGCCCTACAATGAGCAGTTCTTC.